The clone carrying this T cell receptor (beta chain) was seen repeatedly, ten times or more. The antigen is undetermined. From germline, CDR1 is SGHRS and CDR2 YFSETQ. V was trimmed by 4 bases and J by 0 bases, leaving 8 bases between them. CDR3 size: 14 residues. These data are taken from a study of Graves' ophthalmopathy and Graves' hyperthyroidism. Study-level background: Before any treatment, peripheral blood was taken at the initial diagnosis.

In this cohort, patients with other autoimmune diseases, uncontrolled infections, pregnancy or lactation were excluded. Diagnosis used clinical symptoms, serum thyroxine, TRAb, thyroid ultrasound and orbital computed tomography. Whole-study findings and limits: Blood also held most thyroid clonotypes expanded above 0.001 frequency.

Amplification targeted the TCR beta CDR3 regions, with RNA transcripts as the source material. HTBI primers were used in a first-round RT-PCR, which preceded a second-round multiplex PCR. TCRdb itself ran the multiplex PCR reads through MiXCR, one entry per CDR3 protein. Here the sample spans 650,000 to 800,000 distinct CDR3 sequences, under 50% being singletons. The sequencing input was peripheral blood. The V gene is TRBV5-1, the J gene TRBJ1-3; D not certain. This clonotype was sampled from an adult man with Graves' ophthalmopathy. CDR3 bases: TGCGCCAGCAGCGTGGACGTCTCTGGAAACACCATATATTTT. As protein: CASSVDVSGNTIYF.